One sample yielded the 22 T cell receptor beta chains listed below, sequenced in a study of T cell repertoires in cytomegalovirus infection. No antigen has been identified for these receptors. TCRdb analysed the reads with MiXCR anew, one entry per CDR3 protein. The data hold about a million distinct CDR3 sequences, with 25% to 40% observed a single time. This specimen was cultured CD8+ T cells from PBMCs, taken from culture after CMV antigen stimulation. All receptors come from a human donor in good health (CMV status not recorded). Some clones in this sample may be carry-over from other donors' samples.

This chain links TRBV5-4 with TRBJ2-1; 9 bases fit TRBD2. Unmatched junction bases numbered 9, after V lost 5 bases and J lost 0 bases. The CDR3 is 17 residues long. CDR1 is SGHNT, CDR2 YYREEE, per germline (reference sequence). CDR3 DNA: TGTGCCAGCAGGCAGGGACTAGCCCAAAGCTCCTACAATGAGCAGTTCTTC. This translates into CASRQGLAQSSYNEQFF.

This clonotype showed up many times. The V and J genes are TRBV27 and TRBJ1-1; D is uncertain. Germline CDR1 reads MNHEY; CDR2 reads SMNVEV (reference sequence). The CDR3 is made up of 13 amino acids. Trimming took off 0 bases at V and 8 bases at J, with 10 bases between the two ends. This CDR3 reads CASSLSEQTEAFF. The CDR3 DNA sequence: TGTGCCAGCAGTTTATCTGAACAGACCGAAGCTTTCTTT.

This clonotype was recorded a few times. The chain joins TRBV6-1 to TRBJ1-1, with 11 bases that match TRBD1. V lost 4 bases and J lost 12; bases outside the gene matches: 1. CDR1 is MNHNS, CDR2 SASEGT, per germline. This CDR3 has 11 amino acids. Here the CDR3 DNA reads TGTGCCAGCAGTGGGACAGGGGGCTCTTTCTTT. This sequence encodes CASSGTGGSFF.

The chain employs TRBV28 and TRBJ2-1; 10 nucleotides line up with TRBD2. Germline V gene sequence: CDR1 MDHEN, CDR2 SYDVKM. V shed 8 bases, J shed 0 bases, and the junction held 10 bases outside the gene matches. The CDR3 contains 17 residues. The CDR3 DNA reads as TGTGCCAGCCTGGGCACTAGCGGGGCCAGCTCCTACAATGAGCAGTTCTTC. Residues: CASLGTSGASSYNEQFF.

This clonotype was observed many times. V usage is TRBV7-2 and J usage is TRBJ2-5; D perhaps matches TRBD2 (5 bases). In germline, CDR1 is SGHTA, CDR2 FQGNSA. CDR3 length: 17 amino acids. Trimming removed 5 bases from V and 0 bases from J, with 19 bases in between. The CDR3 DNA reads as TGTGCCAGCAGCGGTTTGTTCGGACTCGCGTACCAAGAGACCCAGTACTTC. Encoded protein: CASSGLFGLAYQETQYF.

There are a few counts of this clonotype. The chain joins TRBV7-6 to TRBJ2-5; D gene ambiguous. V was trimmed by 1 base and J by 5 bases, leaving 8 bases between them. This CDR3 has 13 residues. CDR1 SGHVS and CDR2 FNYEAQ come from the germline V gene. CDR3 residues: CASSLGSVETQYF. CDR3 bases: TGTGCCAGCAGCTTAGGCAGTGTGGAGACCCAGTACTTC.

In the case of this clonotype: Sequence at one end of the junction differs from germline and may be a read error. This chain links TRBV4-1 with TRBJ2-1; D is ambiguous. The CDR3 consists of 16 residues. Germline CDR1 and CDR2: MGHRA and YSYEKL. In DNA form, the CDR3 reads TGTGCCAGCAGCCAAGATTTAGATACGTTTTACAATGAGCAGTTCTTC. Amino acid sequence: CASSQDLDTFYNEQFF.

On this clonotype itself: At one of its ends the junction is not consistent with the germline gene, which may arise from a read error. The chain has TRBV5-8 and TRBJ1-1; D possibly corresponds to TRBD1 (5 bases). This CDR3 comprises 11 residues. CDR1 and CDR2 (germline): SGHTS, YDEGEE. CDR3 region: CASSLWGDKIF. CDR3 DNA sequence: TGTGCCAGCAGCTTGTGGGGGGATAAGATCTTT.

V and J are TRBV12-3 or TRBV12-4 and TRBJ2-1, with TRBD2 matching 12 bases. This CDR3 has 15 amino acids. The junction had 10 bases not matched to a gene; V was cut back by 7 bases and J by 9 bases. The CDR3 region is CASTLMTSGRGEQFF. Written as DNA, the CDR3 is TGTGCCAGCACCCTAATGACTAGCGGGAGAGGTGAGCAGTTCTTC.

The chain couples TRBV9 to TRBJ1-2; D uncertain. CDR3 length equals 12 residues. Trimming stripped 4 bases from V and 6 bases from J, with 10 bases between. Germline CDR1 and CDR2: SGDLS and YYNGEE. The CDR3: CASSRRADGYTF. For the CDR3, the DNA is TGTGCCAGCAGCCGGAGGGCAGATGGCTACACCTTC.

This clonotype was found a few times. The CDR3 coding sequence is TGTGCCACCAGCGACTCTCTGGGACTGGACTCCTACAATGAGCAGTTCTTC. This translates into CATSDSLGLDSYNEQFF. This chain uses TRBV15 with TRBJ2-1; a possible D gene is TRBD2 (6 bases). Germline CDR1 is LNHNV and CDR2 is YYDKDF (reference sequence). CDR3 size: 17 residues. V was pared by 5 bases and J by 0 bases, with 17 bases between.

The chain couples TRBV7-9 to TRBJ1-4, with D tentatively TRBD1 (6 bases). Germline V lookup: CDR1 SEHNR, CDR2 FQNEAQ (reference sequence). The CDR3 has 16 amino acids. The germline V and J ends were trimmed by 5 bases and 3 bases, with 16 bases remaining between them. Here the CDR3 DNA reads TGTGCCAGCAGCCCAGGGGCAAGGCCGGCTAATGAAAAACTGTTTTTT. Protein product: CASSPGARPANEKLFF.

Note on this clonotype: With a much larger clone just one base away, this may be a read error. The rearrangement uses TRBV7-3 and TRBJ2-3; no clear D. Germline lookup yields CDR1 SGHTA and CDR2 FQGTGA. The CDR3 has 14 residues. Trimming left V 1 base short and J 2 bases short, with 7 bases between. This CDR3 is CASSLSPDTDTQYF. CDR3 sequence (DNA): TGTGCCAGCAGCTTAAGCCCGGACACAGATACGCAGTATTTT.

The chain recombines TRBV7-4 with TRBJ2-1; 11 bases agree with TRBD1. The germline CDR1 and CDR2 sequences are SGHVT and SQSDAQ. V gave up 8 bases and J gave up 8 bases; unmatched junction bases: 11. The CDR3 sequence is 15 residues long. The CDR3 nucleotides are TGTGCCAGCGCCCGAAGGGACAGGGGGTTCGATGAGCAGTTCTTC. Amino acid sequence: CASARRDRGFDEQFF.

The table lists this clonotype with a few counts. The chain joins TRBV6-1 to TRBJ2-7, with 10 positions matching TRBD2. Germline loops: CDR1 MNHNS, CDR2 SASEGT. V shed 4 bases, J shed 4 bases, and the junction held 13 bases outside the gene matches. The CDR3 consists of 17 residues. CDR3 sequence: CASSGSGTSDPFYEQYV. DNA for the CDR3: TGTGCCAGCAGTGGTTCCGGGACTAGCGATCCGTTTTACGAGCAGTACGTC.

The chain is built from TRBV4-1 and TRBJ2-2; the match to TRBD2 covers 16 bases. The V gene's germline CDR1 is MGHRA and CDR2 YSYEKL. The CDR3 has 20 amino acids. Unmatched junction bases numbered 11, after V lost 1 base and J lost 6 bases. The DNA for the CDR3 is TGCGCCAGCAGCCAAGGATTCGGGACTAGCGGGGGGGTTAGGTCCGGGGAGCTGTTTTTT. Its translation: CASSQGFGTSGGVRSGELFF.

Only a few counts were recorded for this clonotype. Written as DNA, the CDR3 is TGCAGTGCTTGTAGCGGGGTTGACTCCTACGAGCAGTACGTC. Protein sequence: CSACSGVDSYEQYV. This chain joins TRBV20-1 and TRBJ2-7; 8 nucleotides align to TRBD2. Germline assignment: CDR1 DFQATT and CDR2 SNEGSKA (reference sequence). V gave up 5 bases and J gave up 0 bases; unmatched junction bases: 6. The CDR3 is made up of 14 amino acids.

The chain employs TRBV29-1 and TRBJ2-7; 10 positions match TRBD1. The V and J ends lost 6 bases and 0 bases, in that order; junction bases with no gene match: 5. Germline V CDR1 and CDR2: SQVTM, ANQGSEA. CDR3 length: 14 residues. CDR3 in amino acids: CSVTGGKFSYEQYF. The CDR3 nucleotides read TGCAGCGTGACAGGGGGCAAATTCTCCTACGAGCAGTACTTC.

This clonotype was counted many times. This chain links TRBV7-6 with TRBJ2-5; no definite D call. This CDR3 spans 15 amino acids. Germline-derived CDR1 and CDR2 are SGHVS and FNYEAQ. The V and J ends lost 8 bases and 1 base respectively, with 17 bases between them. Here the CDR3 reads CASGWSRSPQETQYF. As DNA, the CDR3 is TGTGCCAGCGGATGGAGCAGGTCTCCCCAAGAGACCCAGTACTTC.

This clonotype was detected only a few times. This chain links TRBV6-2 or TRBV6-3 with TRBJ1-1, with D perhaps matching TRBD1 (5 bases). V dropped 6 bases and J dropped 4 bases, with 12 bases sitting between them. Germline V gene sequence: CDR1 MNHEY, CDR2 SVGEGT. This CDR3 comprises 13 residues. The CDR3 sequence: CASSAGGSTEAFF. DNA of the CDR3: TGTGCCAGCAGCGCCGGGGGGTCCACTGAAGCTTTCTTT.

CDR3 region: CASSLGSQRLYEQYV. The DNA of the CDR3 is TGTGCCAGCAGCTTAGGCTCTCAGCGGCTATACGAGCAGTACGTC. The chain combines TRBV7-8 with TRBJ2-7; possible D gene TRBD2, 5 bases. The CDR3 has 15 amino acids. Germline values: CDR1 SGHVS, CDR2 FQNEAQ. V lost 1 base and J 4 bases, leaving 14 bases between the germline ends.

The sample holds many counts of this clonotype. The chain uses TRBV12-3 or TRBV12-4 and TRBJ2-7; tentative D call: TRBD2 (6 bases). Between the trimmed V and J ends, which lost 8 bases and 6 bases, there was a span of 11 bases. The CDR3 is 11 residues long. CDR3 nucleotide sequence: TGTGCCAGCTACGGGAGAGGCGAGCAGTACTTC. Translated, it gives CASYGRGEQYF.